A single sample is the source of the 28 T cell receptor beta chains below, sequenced in a study of T cell changes during pregnancy in multiple sclerosis. Sequencing was performed with immunoSEQ multiplex PCR; in TCRdb, only in-frame clones are kept and a portion is missing. The sample has about 77,000 clones, 93% seen once. Material: peripheral blood, obtained after pregnancy. All receptors derive from a female donor in good health, enrolled as a control in a pregnancy study.

The J gene is TRBJ1-2, the V gene TRBV14, with D maybe TRBD1 (5 bases). The germline CDR1 and CDR2 sequences are SGHDN and FVKESK. V gave up 3 bases and J gave up 4 bases, with 9 bases separating them. The CDR3 consists of 13 residues. This CDR3 is CASSQTVTYGYTF. As DNA, the CDR3 is TGTGCCAGCAGCCAGACAGTTACCTATGGCTACACCTTC.

The chain recombines TRBV10-2 with TRBJ2-5; D gene unclear. Deletions cut 7 bases from V and 5 bases from J, with 14 bases between. Germline-derived CDR1 and CDR2 are WSHSY and SAAADI. This CDR3 spans 13 amino acids. For the CDR3, the DNA is TGCGCCAGCAATCCCGTCCCCCGGGAGACCCAGTACTTC. This codes for CASNPVPRETQYF.

This rearrangement joins TRBV6-5 to TRBJ2-3; a possible D gene is TRBD1 (6 bases). Trimming left V 2 bases short and J 3 bases short, with 12 bases between. The CDR3 length is 15 residues. Per germline, CDR1 MNHEY and CDR2 SVGAGI. The CDR3 bases are TGTGCCAGCAGTTACCATGGGACACGTACAGATACGCAGTATTTT. It is translated as CASSYHGTRTDTQYF.

The J gene is TRBJ1-2, the V gene TRBV11-3; possibly TRBD1 for D (5 bases). CDR1 is SGHNT, CDR2 YENEEA, per germline. V dropped 2 bases and J dropped 7 bases, with 8 bases sitting between them. The CDR3 sequence is 12 residues long. For the CDR3, the DNA is TGTGCCAGCAGCTTAAGTGACAGTGGCTACACCTTC. Its protein product is CASSLSDSGYTF.

This chain joins TRBV5-1 and TRBJ1-1, with D maybe TRBD1 (5 bases). Between the trimmed V and J ends, which lost 4 bases and 1 base, there was a span of 8 bases. Germline V gives CDR1 SGHRS, CDR2 YFSETQ. The CDR3 runs 13 residues. Here the CDR3 DNA reads TGCGCCAGCAGCGGGGGGGAGAACACTGAAGCTTTCTTT. Translation gives CASSGGENTEAFF.

V and J are TRBV27 and TRBJ2-7; a weak D match, TRBD1 (7 bases). The V gene lost 5 bases and the J gene lost 6 bases, with 23 bases spanning the gap. The CDR3 is made up of 16 amino acids. The V gene's germline CDR1 is MNHEY and CDR2 SMNVEV (reference sequence). The DNA of the CDR3 is TGTGCCAGCAGTCCCTACTACAGGGGTGGGGGGCTCGAGCAGTACTTC. Amino acids: CASSPYYRGGGLEQYF.

The chain joins TRBV9 to TRBJ2-2; 8 bases agree with TRBD2. Trimming removed 4 bases from V and 6 bases from J; junction bases left unmatched: 5. Germline V gives CDR1 SGDLS, CDR2 YYNGEE. The CDR3 totals 14 residues. The CDR3 nucleotides read TGTGCCAGCAGCCCGACTAGCGAGGCCGGGGAGCTGTTTTTT. This translates into CASSPTSEAGELFF.

The chain is built from TRBV2 and TRBJ2-1, with TRBD2 matching over 7 bases. The ends lost 7 bases at V and 4 bases at J; junction bases unmatched: 13. The germline gives CDR1 SNHLY, CDR2 FYNNEI. This CDR3 has 16 amino acids. The CDR3 DNA is TGTGCCAGCACCGGACTAGAACAAACCCGATACAATGAGCAGTTCTTC. Translating it yields CASTGLEQTRYNEQFF.

This chain joins TRBV12-5 and TRBJ2-7; maybe TRBD1 (6 bases). Trimming pared 1 base from V and 6 bases from J, leaving 13 bases between. The length of the CDR3 is 14 residues. Germline lookup yields CDR1 LGHNT and CDR2 FRNRAP. The CDR3 loop is CASGLDRVSSEQYF. CDR3 sequence (DNA): TGTGCTAGTGGTTTGGACAGGGTGTCATCCGAGCAGTACTTC.

The chain joins TRBV15 to TRBJ1-2; a weak D match, TRBD1 (5 bases). Germline V gene data show CDR1 as LNHNV and CDR2 as YYDKDF (reference sequence). V lost 0 bases and J 4 bases, leaving 6 bases between the germline ends. The CDR3 spans 13 residues. DNA of the CDR3: TGTGCCACCAGCAGAGATAGGGGCTATGGCTACACCTTC. Its translation: CATSRDRGYGYTF.

The sample holds many counts of this clone. The sample carries other DNA sequences with the same CDR3. J is TRBJ1-1 and V is TRBV29-1, with a tentative D call TRBD1 (5 bases). Between the trimmed V and J ends, which lost 0 bases and 4 bases, there was a span of 12 bases. The CDR3 contains 14 residues. Germline CDR1 is SQVTM and CDR2 is ANQGSEA. As DNA, the CDR3 is TGCAGCGTTGAAGATCGGCGGGGGTCCACTGAAGCTTTCTTT. Its protein product is CSVEDRRGSTEAFF. The full variable domain, in which reference TRBV29-1 and TRBJ1-1 provide the parts outside the CDR3, is SAVISQKPSRDICQRGTSLTIQCQVDSQVTMMFWYRQQPGQSLTLIATANQGSEATYESGFVIDKFPISRPNLTFSTLTVSNMSPEDSSIYLCSVEDRRGSTEAFFGQGTRLTVV.

The rearrangement uses TRBV13 and TRBJ2-7; 12 bases are shared with TRBD2. The length of the CDR3 is 16 residues. Per germline, CDR1 PRHDT and CDR2 FYEKMQ (reference sequence). V shed 5 bases and J 4 bases; nucleotides not matched to a gene: 9. The CDR3 DNA sequence: TGTGCCAGCAGCACCGAATCTAGCGGGAGGGATTACGAGCAGTACTTC. This encodes CASSTESSGRDYEQYF.

The rearrangement uses TRBV19 and TRBJ1-2, with D maybe TRBD1 (5 bases). Between the trimmed V and J ends, which lost 3 bases and 4 bases, there was a span of 24 bases. Germline V gene lookup returns CDR1 LNHDA and CDR2 SQIVND (reference sequence). This CDR3 has 18 residues. The CDR3 region has the DNA TGTGCCAGTAGTATTCCCGGGACGGGGGAATATCTTGGCTATGGCTACACCTTC. Protein: CASSIPGTGEYLGYGYTF.

The chain recombines TRBV19 with TRBJ1-2, with 9 bases matching TRBD1. Trimming took 5 bases from V and 4 from J; bases not matched to a gene: 14. In germline, CDR1 is LNHDA, CDR2 SQIVND (reference sequence). This CDR3 has 17 residues. The CDR3 loop reads CASSVPGQGFGAYGYTF. CDR3 nucleotide sequence: TGTGCCAGTAGTGTACCGGGACAGGGATTCGGGGCCTATGGCTACACCTTC.

This clone was counted once. The CDR3 sequence: CASSRDLTGNGNTIYF. In nucleotides, the CDR3 is TGCGCCAGCAGCCGAGACCTCACAGGGAATGGAAACACCATATATTTT. This chain connects TRBV5-1 to TRBJ1-3; tentatively, D is TRBD1 (6 bases). Germline V gene sequence: CDR1 SGHRS, CDR2 YFSETQ. V shed 4 bases and J shed 3 bases, with 17 bases lying between them. The CDR3 is 16 amino acids.

The chain couples TRBV5-4 to TRBJ2-7; TRBD2 matches 7 bases. The CDR3 totals 12 residues. Trimming removed 4 bases from V and 7 bases from J; junction bases left unmatched: 5. Germline CDR1 and CDR2: SGHNT and YYREEE (reference sequence). The CDR3 loop is CASSNLAVEQYF. As DNA, the CDR3 is TGTGCCAGCAGCAACCTAGCGGTAGAGCAGTACTTC.

This sequence joins TRBV6-6 and TRBJ1-2; no firm D call. Germline assignment: CDR1 MNHNY and CDR2 SVGAGI (reference sequence). V lost 3 bases and J lost 1, with 6 bases in between. The CDR3 is 13 residues long. The CDR3 region has the DNA TGTGCCAGCAGTTATCTACGTAACTATGGCTACACCTTC. It specifies CASSYLRNYGYTF.

The gene calls are TRBV21-1 and TRBJ2-1; the table's D gene call, TRBD2, was not cross checked with the DNA. TRBV21-1 is recorded as a pseudogene. The CDR3 extends over 12 amino acids. CDR3 loop: CASSKLAGRQFF. The CDR3 nucleotides read TGTGCCAGCAGCAAACTAGCGGGTCGGCAGTTCTTC.

This chain connects TRBV9 to TRBJ1-1; D unclear. With 3 bases removed from V and 2 bases from J, the gap between germline ends came to 11 bases. Looked up from germline, CDR1 is SGDLS and CDR2 is YYNGEE. This CDR3 has 14 residues. The CDR3 spells CASSGFAVNTEAFF. Here the CDR3 DNA reads TGTGCCAGCAGCGGGTTTGCGGTAAACACTGAAGCTTTCTTT.

The CDR3 DNA follows: TGTGCCATCAGTGATGGTGGGACTGAGACCCAGTACTTC. This sequence encodes CAISDGGTETQYF. This chain uses TRBV10-3 with TRBJ2-5, with a weak D call TRBD2 (6 bases). This CDR3 contains 13 residues. Trimming removed 3 bases at V and 5 bases at J, with 10 bases between. Germline values: CDR1 ENHRY, CDR2 SYGVKD.

This chain links TRBV7-2 with TRBJ2-1; D possibly corresponds to TRBD2 (6 bases). The germline CDR1 and CDR2 sequences are SGHTA and FQGNSA. The V end lost 7 bases, the J end lost 5 bases, and 12 bases lay between the germline ends. The CDR3 is 13 residues long. The CDR3 is CASTTGLNNEQFF. The CDR3 DNA is TGTGCCAGCACCACTGGACTAAACAATGAGCAGTTCTTC.

This clone has only a few counts. The CDR3: CASRRDSYNEQFF. DNA of the CDR3: TGTGCCAGCCGGAGGGACAGCTACAATGAGCAGTTCTTC. V is TRBV6-5 and J is TRBJ2-1; weak D call: TRBD1 (7 bases). With 8 bases removed from V and 3 bases from J, the gap between germline ends came to 11 bases. The germline CDR1 and CDR2 sequences are MNHEY and SVGAGI. The CDR3 is 13 residues long.

This chain links TRBV5-4 with TRBJ2-1; TRBD2 agrees at 13 bases. CDR1 and CDR2 (germline): SGHNT, YYREEE (reference sequence). CDR3 length: 16 residues. V gave up 4 bases and J gave up 9 bases; unmatched junction bases: 10. The CDR3 sequence: CASSRPTSGRPGEQFF. The DNA of the CDR3 is TGTGCCAGCAGCCGGCCGACTAGCGGGAGGCCCGGTGAGCAGTTCTTC. The whole variable domain, filled in from reference TRBV5-4 and TRBJ2-1, reads ETGVTQSPTHLIKTRGQQVTLRCSSQSGHNTVSWYQQALGQGPQFIFQYYREEENGRGNFPPRFSGLQFPNYSSELNVNALELDDSALYLCASSRPTSGRPGEQFFGPGTRLTVL.

The chain carries TRBV5-1 and TRBJ1-1, with unresolved D. The CDR3 is 14 amino acids. Germline CDR1 and CDR2: SGHRS and YFSETQ. V lost 0 bases, J lost 5 bases, and 11 bases lay in between. CDR3 in amino acids: CASSLAGQATEAFF. As DNA, the CDR3 is TGCGCCAGCAGCTTGGCCGGTCAGGCAACTGAAGCTTTCTTT.

The V call is TRBV5-4, the J call TRBJ2-3, with TRBD2 as a possible D gene (5 bases). The germline V gene encodes CDR1 SGHNT and CDR2 YYREEE (reference sequence). The CDR3 loop spans 13 amino acids. V dropped 4 bases and J dropped 6 bases, with 12 bases sitting between them. CDR3 residues: CASSPTSADTQYF. CDR3 DNA: TGTGCCAGCAGCCCTACTAGTGCTGATACGCAGTATTTT.

This clone was recorded once. V usage is TRBV6-1 and J usage is TRBJ2-7, with 9 nucleotides matching TRBD1. Germline V lookup: CDR1 MNHNS, CDR2 SASEGT. The ends lost 8 bases at V and 4 bases at J; junction bases unmatched: 12. This CDR3 spans 15 amino acids. CDR3 region: CASRPGQGWWYEQYF. Written as DNA, the CDR3 is TGTGCCAGCCGACCGGGACAGGGATGGTGGTACGAGCAGTACTTC.

The chain carries TRBV6-1 and TRBJ2-7; TRBD1 is a possible D gene (6 bases). This CDR3 is 14 amino acids long. CDR1 MNHNS and CDR2 SASEGT come from the germline V gene. Trimming removed 0 bases at V and 4 bases at J, with 10 bases between. The CDR3 loop reads CASSEALGGYEQYF. CDR3 sequence (DNA): TGTGCCAGCAGTGAAGCACTAGGGGGATACGAGCAGTACTTC.

The rearrangement links TRBV19 to TRBJ2-3, with TRBD2 matching over 9 bases. Germline CDR1 and CDR2: LNHDA and SQIVND (reference sequence). The CDR3 totals 15 residues. J was trimmed by 2 bases and V by 4 bases; bases with no gene match: 4. The DNA for the CDR3 is TGTGCCAGTAGTAGGAGCGGGGGGTCCACAGATACGCAGTATTTT. Residues: CASSRSGGSTDTQYF.